This TCR beta chain was profiled in a study of early T cells in non-severe SARS-CoV-2 infection (dated by TCRdb to the early 2020s). For context, the study as a whole: Because TCR sequencing was done on bulk RNA from unsorted whole blood, the alpha and beta chains could not be paired. General conclusions and limits of the study: VDJdb matching was skewed toward anti-spike CD8 responses, so virus-specific expansions were likely underestimated and private and CD4 specificities were missed.

This clonotype was seen many times. The clone's antigen remains unknown. No much larger clone exists at a distance of one base, and base qualities are not known. The library was prepared using 5' RACE. Sequencing used a NextSeq 500. The TCR library protocol attached unique molecular identifiers to individual cDNA molecules to correct for sequencing error and PCR bias. Both TCR alpha and beta chains were sequenced, and tight co-correlation was observed between alpha and beta sequence abundances in each sample. Under the source paper's analysis protocol: V gene, J gene and CDR3 annotation of TCR sequences was performed with Decombinator V4. Expanded TCRs were defined as changing significantly between any two time points under a Poisson model with p below 0.0001. TCR abundances were normalised to the total number of TCRs sequenced in each sample and reported as counts per million. VDJdb, accessed 1 November 2021, was searched for CMV, EBV and SARS-CoV-2 annotated TCRs, excluding TCRs annotated for multiple antigens. TCRdb reprocessed the public reads (quality trimming at Q25 with fastp, clone calling with MiXCR) and kept in-frame beta chains. Rows with one shared CDR3 protein collapse into an entry with the most common genes and DNA. TCRdb's processing, not the study's, gives the V and J calls here. The sample table lists 60,000 or so distinct CDR3 sequences, less than 14% of them with a count of one. The top ten hold around 1.6% of the sample.

A case-control design nested within a healthcare worker cohort in London, UK, was used, with weekly nasopharyngeal swab PCR tests and blood sampling performed. Between 23 and 31 March 2020, the week of the UK lockdown, healthcare workers were enrolled and then followed up weekly for as long as 16 weeks. The specimen was whole blood. The TCR comes from an adult who was a healthcare worker with PCR-confirmed SARS-CoV-2 infection or an uninfected control (not recorded which).

The CDR3 region reads CASSLDRNYGYTF. The DNA sequence is as follows: TGCGCCAGCAGTCTCGACCGTAACTATGGCTACACCTTC. The chain is encoded by TRBV10-2 joined to TRBJ1-2, with no reliable assignment of the D segment. The CDR3, from cysteine to phenylalanine, totals 13 residues. The sequence is cut down to CDR3 DNA, 39 bases in frame from base 1. A distance of 8 bases separates the germline ends of V and J, which lose 5 bases and 1 base respectively. The germline V gene specifies WSHSY as CDR1 and SAAADI as CDR2.